Listed below are T cell receptor beta chains from one sample, sequenced in a study of shared clonotypes between healthy human individuals. The assay was immunoSEQ multiplex PCR, and TCRdb's table has in-frame clones only and misses some. The table has 2.3 million or so clones, approximately 95% seen once. Sample: naive CD4+ T cells from PBMCs. The receptors stem from a young man in good health. Some clones in this sample may be carry-over from other donors' samples. Each CDR3 is given with its conserved first and last residue. D genes are given only for firm matches. Clone sizes are given selectively: once, few, many, or a class where the clone is expanded.

V	size	J	D	CDR3	DNA
TRBV14	once	TRBJ2-1	NA	CASSQDLGQFF	TGTGCCAGCAGCCAAGATTTGGGGCAGTTCTTC
TRBV7-2	NA	TRBJ2-3	NA	CASSSDWGTDTQYF	TGTGCCAGCAGCTCCGATTGGGGCACAGATACGCAGTATTTT
TRBV5-1	NA	TRBJ2-7	NA	CASSLVAVPYEQYF	TGCGCCAGCAGCTTGGTCGCGGTCCCCTACGAGCAGTACTTC
TRBV18	NA	TRBJ2-7	TRBD2	CASSPPGGVMSEQYF	TGTGCCAGCTCACCACCGGGAGGGGTAATGAGCGAGCAGTACTTC
TRBV15	NA	TRBJ1-5	NA	CATSRDMGQPQHF	TGTGCCACCAGCAGAGATATGGGTCAGCCCCAGCATTTT
TRBV4-1	NA	TRBJ1-5	NA	CASSHPPSNQPQHF	TGCGCCAGCAGCCATCCCCCCAGTAATCAGCCCCAGCATTTT
TRBV2	once	TRBJ1-4	NA	CASSEWGVLAEKLFF	TGTGCCAGCAGTGAATGGGGGGTGTTGGCTGAAAAACTGTTTTTT
TRBV20-1	NA	TRBJ2-5	NA	CSASWGTQYF	TGCAGTGCTAGCTGGGGAACCCAGTACTTC
TRBV20-1	NA	TRBJ1-1	NA	CSARRNTEAFF	TGCAGTGCCCGGAGGAACACTGAAGCTTTCTTT
TRBV18	NA	TRBJ2-3	NA	CASSPILSTDTQYF	TGTGCCAGCTCCCCCATCTTAAGCACAGATACGCAGTATTTT
TRBV6-4	few	TRBJ2-2	TRBD2	CASSALAGNTGELFF	TGTGCCAGCAGTGCCTTAGCGGGGAACACCGGGGAGCTGTTTTTT
TRBV9	NA	TRBJ2-2	TRBD1	CASSSSGTAATGELFF	TGTGCCAGCAGCAGCTCCGGGACAGCTGCGACCGGGGAGCTGTTTTTT
TRBV11-2	NA	TRBJ1-1	NA	CASSFGPIQTLNTEAFF	TGTGCCAGCAGCTTCGGACCCATACAGACCTTGAACACTGAAGCTTTCTTT
TRBV10-1	NA	TRBJ2-5	NA	CATASGLYETQYF	TGCGCCACTGCATCGGGGTTGTATGAGACCCAGTACTTC
TRBV18	NA	TRBJ1-1	NA	CASSPPGQMGKAFF	TGTGCCAGCTCACCCCCGGGACAAATGGGGAAAGCTTTCTTT
TRBV9	NA	TRBJ1-2	TRBD1	CASSVAGTDYGYTF	TGTGCCAGCAGCGTAGCCGGGACAGACTATGGCTACACCTTC
TRBV18	few	TRBJ2-2	NA	CASSQNHQGTGELFF	TGTGCCAGCTCACAGAACCACCAAGGCACCGGGGAGCTGTTTTTT
TRBV7-2	NA	TRBJ2-7	TRBD2	CASSSDSGTSYEQYF	TGTGCCAGCAGCTCGGACTCCGGGACTAGCTACGAGCAGTACTTC
TRBV30	NA	TRBJ1-6	NA	CAWSGDMALHF	TGTGCCTGGAGTGGAGATATGGCCCTCCACTTT
TRBV19	NA	TRBJ2-6	NA	CASSRSRGGLAGANVLTF	TGTGCCAGTAGTCGGTCCCGAGGGGGCCTAGCGGGGGCCAACGTCCTGACTTTC
TRBV7-9	NA	TRBJ2-7	TRBD1	CASSLTSQGVQYF	TGTGCCAGCAGCCTTACTTCACAGGGGGTGCAGTACTTC
TRBV29-1	NA	TRBJ2-6	TRBD1	CSVVDRGAGANVLTF	TGCAGCGTCGTAGACAGGGGCGCTGGGGCCAACGTCCTGACTTTC
TRBV7-9	NA	TRBJ1-3	NA	CASSYFRQASGNTIYF	TGTGCCAGCAGCTATTTTCGACAGGCCTCTGGAAACACCATATATTTT
TRBV19	NA	TRBJ2-7	NA	CASSTHASSYEQYF	TGTGCCAGTAGTACCCACGCGAGCTCCTACGAGCAGTACTTC
TRBV11-2	few	TRBJ1-2	NA	CASSLDRFYGYTF	TGTGCCAGCAGCTTAGACAGATTCTATGGCTACACCTTC